Sequencing of this T cell receptor beta chain was carried out in a study of OX40 agonist ivuxolimab in advanced cancers. Study-wide context: It was ivuxolimab, an agonistic anti-OX40 (CD134) antibody, that patients were treated with. Aged about 23 to 80 with a mean of roughly 63 years, they were under 85% male.

V was clipped by 4 bases and J by 2 bases, with 18 bases between them. The CDR3 is made up of 16 amino acids. The germline gives CDR1 SGHVS, CDR2 FNYEAQ. Assay: immunoSEQ multiplex PCR; the TCRdb copy retains only in-frame clones and omits some. The table lists some 15,000 clones, roughly 75% of them singletons. Sequencing used CD4+ or CD8+ T cells sorted from blood, obtained in a trial of the OX40 agonist ivuxolimab. The V and J genes are TRBV7-6 and TRBJ2-7; weak D call: TRBD2 (6 bases). This receptor was obtained from an adult with an advanced solid tumor such as melanoma, head and neck, liver or kidney cancer. CDR3 residues: CASSSVEGTYPYEQYF. The CDR3 nucleotides read TGTGCCAGCAGCTCCGTGGAGGGGACGTACCCCTACGAGCAGTACTTC.